The entry that follows covers one T cell receptor beta chain sequence. CDR3 length: 11 amino acids. From germline, CDR1 is SQVTM and CDR2 ANQGSEA. Trimming removed 7 bases from V and 2 bases from J, with 8 bases in between. These data belong to a study of shared clonotypes between healthy human individuals. Method: immunoSEQ multiplex PCR; TCRdb's copy keeps in-frame clones and lacks some. Among about 490,000 clones, approximately 78% were seen once, and the ten largest hold around 12%. The chain links TRBV29-1 to TRBJ1-2, with D maybe TRBD1 (5 bases). Sequencing used PBMCs. This clonotype was obtained from a woman between 40 and 50 years old in good health. Some clones in this sample may be carry-over from other donors' samples. The CDR3 coding sequence is TGCAGCGGGGGGGGAAACTATGGCTACACCTTC. Its translation: CSGGGNYGYTF.